The T cell receptor beta chain described here comes from a study of CD8 T cells in Susac syndrome. Findings and caveats of the study: Clonal expansion was absent from the CD4+ T cell repertoires in Susac syndrome.

A word on this clonotype: The antigen is not known.

RNA, at about 0.45 to 1 ug, was reverse transcribed with random hexamers. In TCRdb, the immunoSEQ multiplex PCR reads were re-called with MiXCR into one record per CDR3 protein. The sample includes around 110,000 distinct CDR3 sequences, roughly 95% of them seen just once. The CDR3 totals 15 residues. Germline V CDR1 and CDR2: SGHRS, YFSETQ. The V end lost 4 bases, the J end lost 1 base, and 9 bases lay between the germline ends. In blood CD8+ and CD4+ T cells, TCR beta underwent sequencing. Patients with Susac syndrome met diagnostic criteria that were recently defined for definite or probable disease. FACS was used to enrich TEMRA cells, whereas the CD8+ and CD4+ T cells were obtained by negative isolation.

The TCR comes from a human donor with Susac syndrome. The sequencing input was CD4+ T cells from PBMCs. This chain links TRBV5-1 with TRBJ2-6, with D unresolved. CDR3 in DNA: TGCGCCAGCAGCCCGGATGCTTCTGGGGCCAACGTCCTGACTTTC. It specifies CASSPDASGANVLTF.